Listed here are 23 T cell receptor beta chains from one sample, sequenced in a study of shared T cell receptors in the human thymus (dated by TCRdb to about 2021). Preparation of the library involved the immunoSEQ multiplex PCR assay. The clones in this table, taken by TCRdb from immuneACCESS, are in-frame only. Not every clone is retained; where verified, under half of the shortfall comes from an unresolved V gene, and the cause of the rest is unknown. In all, the sample holds 700,000 to 750,000 clones, and roughly 85% of those were seen once. 0.0095% to 0.011% of the sample rests with the top ten. This sample also belongs to another study, concerning human thymus T cells.

The sequenced material came from thymocytes. The origin of the receptors is a girl under three years old with a congenital heart defect. Donor details come from another sample of the same person, matched by shared clones.

The rearrangement uses TRBV7-2 and TRBJ2-6; 8 nucleotides match TRBD1. The CDR3 loop spans 18 amino acids. J lost 1 base, V lost 2 bases, and 7 bases had no gene match. Per the germline V gene, CDR1 is SGHTA and CDR2 is FQGNSA. The CDR3 region is CASSLTQGAFSGANVLTF. CDR3 bases: TGTGCCAGCAGCTTAACCCAGGGGGCCTTTTCTGGGGCCAACGTCCTGACTTTC.

The chain employs TRBV7-2 and TRBJ1-3; D is uncertain. CDR1 is SGHTA and CDR2 is FQGNSA in the germline V gene. Trimming took 4 bases from V and 2 from J, leaving 9 bases between them. CDR3 length: 14 amino acids. In nucleotides, the CDR3 is TGTGCCAGCAGCTCCCTGTTTACTGGAAACACCATATATTTT. Amino acids: CASSSLFTGNTIYF.

The chain combines TRBV6-1 with TRBJ1-3, with 9 bases fitting TRBD1. The germline V gene encodes CDR1 MNHNS and CDR2 SASEGT. The CDR3 runs 17 residues. J was trimmed by 0 bases and V by 3 bases; bases with no gene match: 6. This CDR3 is CASSDLVDRGSGNTIYF. The DNA for the CDR3 is TGTGCCAGCAGTGACCTTGTGGACAGGGGCTCTGGAAACACCATATATTTT.

The rearrangement joins TRBV6-5 to TRBJ1-2; tentatively, D is TRBD1 (6 bases). CDR1 and CDR2 (germline): MNHEY, SVGAGI. This CDR3 spans 13 amino acids. The V and J ends lost 6 bases and 7 bases respectively, with 15 bases between them. The CDR3 spells CASRPDRNGGYTF. DNA for the CDR3: TGTGCCAGCAGACCCGACAGGAACGGTGGCTACACCTTC.

This chain uses TRBV15 with TRBJ1-1; 8 nucleotides line up with TRBD1. The CDR3 consists of 13 residues. Trimming cost V 8 bases and J 0 bases; bases outside gene matches: 2. CDR1 and CDR2 from the germline V gene are LNHNV and YYDKDF (reference sequence). The CDR3, as DNA: TGTGCCACCCGACAGGGGATGAACACTGAAGCTTTCTTT. This translates into CATRQGMNTEAFF.

This rearrangement joins TRBV4-1 to TRBJ1-1; TRBD1 is a possible D gene (6 bases). Trimming shortened V by 3 bases and J by 4 bases, and 21 bases separated the two germline ends. From germline, CDR1 is MGHRA and CDR2 YSYEKL. This CDR3 has 17 amino acids. The CDR3 nucleotides are TGCGCCAGCAGCCATGAGAAGGACAGTCGGGATTGCACTGAAGCTTTCTTT. This translates into CASSHEKDSRDCTEAFF.

This clone was observed a handful of times. The chain carries TRBV19 and TRBJ2-2; 8 bases match TRBD1. Germline CDR1 reads LNHDA; CDR2 reads SQIVND (reference sequence). V lost 8 bases, J lost 1 base, and 3 bases stayed unmatched. This CDR3 is 14 amino acids long. The CDR3 loop reads CASSDRGNTGELFF. The CDR3 DNA reads as TGTGCCAGTTCCGACAGGGGGAACACCGGGGAGCTGTTTTTT.

The chain couples TRBV5-1 to TRBJ2-2; D not resolved. The germline V gene encodes CDR1 SGHRS and CDR2 YFSETQ. CDR3 size: 16 residues. The V end lost 0 bases, the J end lost 1 base, and 10 bases lay between the germline ends. CDR3 sequence: CASSLAGYGNTGELFF. For the CDR3, the DNA is TGCGCCAGCAGCTTGGCCGGGTACGGGAACACCGGGGAGCTGTTTTTT.

The rearrangement joins TRBV6-1 to TRBJ2-1; TRBD1 matches at 10 bases. V lost 3 bases and J lost 7; bases outside the gene matches: 3. CDR3 length: 14 amino acids. Germline V gene lookup returns CDR1 MNHNS and CDR2 SASEGT. The CDR3 region is CASSEGQGRNEQFF. CDR3 nucleotides: TGTGCCAGCAGTGAGGGACAGGGGAGGAATGAGCAGTTCTTC.

V and J are TRBV28 and TRBJ2-7; a weak D match, TRBD1 (5 bases). CDR3 length equals 16 residues. CDR1 is MDHEN, CDR2 SYDVKM, per germline. The V and J ends lost 3 bases and 5 bases respectively, with 20 bases between them. The CDR3 sequence is CASSFSQDPMGHEQYF. Written as DNA, the CDR3 is TGTGCCAGCAGTTTTTCCCAGGACCCCATGGGGCACGAGCAGTACTTC.

This clone occurred once. The rearrangement joins TRBV10-3 to TRBJ1-1; the D gene is possibly TRBD1 (6 bases). The ends were cut back, 1 base at V and 5 bases at J, with 17 bases in the middle. The CDR3 covers 16 residues. The germline V gene encodes CDR1 ENHRY and CDR2 SYGVKD. DNA for the CDR3: TGTGCCATCAGTGAGTGGGGACAACTCCAGGGGACTGAAGCTTTCTTT. Translation gives CAISEWGQLQGTEAFF.

The chain joins TRBV25-1 to TRBJ2-7; D call uncertain. This CDR3 is built from 16 residues. Trimming stripped 0 bases from V and 0 bases from J, with 12 bases between. Germline assignment: CDR1 MGHDK and CDR2 SYGVNS. The CDR3 DNA sequence: TGTGCCAGCAGTGAATATTCGACTGTCTTCTCCTACGAGCAGTACTTC. Translated, it gives CASSEYSTVFSYEQYF.

This clone has a single count. The V gene is TRBV29-1, the J gene TRBJ2-1; D not resolved. The V and J ends lost 5 bases and 4 bases respectively, with 9 bases between them. The germline V gene has CDR1 SQVTM and CDR2 ANQGSEA. The CDR3 is made up of 12 amino acids. CDR3 nucleotide sequence: TGCAGCGTTTTCAGGCAGTACAATGAGCAGTTCTTC. Amino acids: CSVFRQYNEQFF.

The rearrangement joins TRBV6-5 to TRBJ1-2; 8 nucleotides line up with TRBD1. CDR3 length equals 16 residues. V lost 2 bases, J lost 6 bases, and 11 bases stayed unmatched. Germline V CDR1 and CDR2: MNHEY, SVGAGI. The DNA for the CDR3 is TGTGCCAGCAGTTACACAAAACCAGGGGGCGCGGATGGCTACACCTTC. This sequence encodes CASSYTKPGGADGYTF.

CDR3 amino acids: CASSRRDSLHYGYTF. CDR3 coding DNA: TGTGCCAGCAGTCGTCGGGACAGCCTCCACTATGGCTACACCTTC. This sequence joins TRBV27 and TRBJ1-2; 7 nucleotides match TRBD1. The trim removed 5 bases at V and 3 bases at J, leaving 9 bases unmatched. In germline, CDR1 is MNHEY, CDR2 SMNVEV (reference sequence). The length of the CDR3 is 15 residues.

V and J are TRBV27 and TRBJ1-2; D not resolved. The length of the CDR3 is 11 residues. With 10 bases removed from V and 6 bases from J, the gap between germline ends came to 12 bases. Germline CDR1 reads MNHEY; CDR2 reads SMNVEV (reference sequence). CDR3 amino acids: CAIRTGNGYTF. Here the CDR3 DNA reads TGTGCCATACGGACCGGGAATGGCTACACCTTC.

The V call is TRBV6-1, the J call TRBJ2-7; D gene uncertain. The germline V and J ends were trimmed by 6 bases and 3 bases, with 12 bases remaining between them. This CDR3 spans 13 amino acids. In germline, CDR1 is MNHNS, CDR2 SASEGT. CDR3 nucleotides: TGTGCCAGCAGGTCATCAGGCGTCTACGAGCAGTACTTC. Translated, it gives CASRSSGVYEQYF.

This rearrangement joins TRBV7-9 to TRBJ2-7; 11 positions agree with TRBD2. The CDR3 totals 16 residues. Germline assignment: CDR1 SEHNR and CDR2 FQNEAQ (reference sequence). Trimming cost V 5 bases and J 0 bases; bases outside gene matches: 6. The CDR3 here is CASSRRLAGSSYEQYF. Here the CDR3 DNA reads TGTGCCAGCAGCCGACGACTAGCGGGGAGCTCCTACGAGCAGTACTTC.

This chain uses TRBV19 with TRBJ1-1, with a tentative D call TRBD1 (6 bases). The CDR3 has 16 amino acids. Trimming cost V 6 bases and J 3 bases, with 20 bases left between them. Germline CDR1 is LNHDA and CDR2 is SQIVND (reference sequence). The CDR3 DNA sequence: TGTGCCAGTAGGGATGGGGGATTGGGGACACACACTGAAGCTTTCTTT. Amino acids: CASRDGGLGTHTEAFF.

This clone was observed a handful of times. This chain uses TRBV10-1 with TRBJ2-7; perhaps TRBD1 as D (6 bases). This CDR3 region has 15 residues. Trimming shortened V by 2 bases and J by 5 bases, and 16 bases separated the two germline ends. Germline CDR1 is WNHNN and CDR2 is SYGVQD (reference sequence). In DNA, the CDR3 is TGCGCCAGCAGTGAGCGGGATGGGGGCATGAACGAGCAGTACTTC. Amino acids: CASSERDGGMNEQYF.

The J gene is TRBJ2-1, the V gene TRBV5-1, with 10 bases fitting TRBD1. J lost 3 bases, V lost 3 bases, and 3 bases had no gene match. CDR1 and CDR2 from the germline V gene are SGHRS and YFSETQ. The CDR3 runs 15 residues. In DNA form, the CDR3 reads TGCGCCAGCAGCTCCGGGACAGGGGTCTACAATGAGCAGTTCTTC. Protein sequence: CASSSGTGVYNEQFF.

This clone was seen a few times. The chain carries TRBV4-3 and TRBJ1-1; 9 bases map to TRBD1. V lost 3 bases to trimming and J lost 11 bases; unmatched junction nucleotides: 13. The germline gives CDR1 LGHNA, CDR2 YSLEER. CDR3 length: 15 amino acids. The CDR3 region is CASSHDNRGRFRAFF. In DNA, the CDR3 is TGCGCCAGCAGCCACGATAACAGGGGGCGGTTTCGGGCTTTCTTT.

J is TRBJ2-5 and V is TRBV18; 7 bases match TRBD1. This CDR3 is 12 amino acids long. With V trimmed by 5 bases and J by 5 bases, 2 bases remained unmatched. The germline V gene has CDR1 KGHSH and CDR2 LQKENI. The CDR3 sequence: CASSARGETQYF. As DNA, the CDR3 is TGTGCCAGCTCAGCCAGGGGGGAGACCCAGTACTTC.